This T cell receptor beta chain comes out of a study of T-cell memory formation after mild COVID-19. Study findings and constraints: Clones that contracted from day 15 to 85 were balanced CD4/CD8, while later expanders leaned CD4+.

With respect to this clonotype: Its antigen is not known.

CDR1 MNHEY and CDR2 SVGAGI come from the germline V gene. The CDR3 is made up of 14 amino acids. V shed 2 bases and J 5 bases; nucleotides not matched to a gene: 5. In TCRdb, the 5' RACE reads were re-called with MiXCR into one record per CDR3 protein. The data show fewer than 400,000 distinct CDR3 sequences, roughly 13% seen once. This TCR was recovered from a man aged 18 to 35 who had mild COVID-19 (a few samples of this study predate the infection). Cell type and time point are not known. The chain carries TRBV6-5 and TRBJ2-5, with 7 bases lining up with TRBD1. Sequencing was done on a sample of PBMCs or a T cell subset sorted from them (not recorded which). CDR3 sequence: CASSYPGGRETQYF. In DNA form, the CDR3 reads TGTGCCAGCAGTTACCCAGGGGGTAGGGAGACCCAGTACTTC.